Listed here is a single T cell receptor (beta chain). The data were obtained in a study of sequential checkpoint blockade in melanoma. Study-level background: First-line arms were nivolumab then ipilimumab, or the reverse, randomized 1:1. Each arm's sequence ended with maintenance nivolumab.

Method: immunoSEQ multiplex PCR; TCRdb's copy keeps in-frame clones and lacks some. The sample contains around 26,000 clones, about 77% of which appear only once. Treatment: randomized to nivolumab then ipilimumab (arm A) or the reverse (arm B). Patients had received no earlier DNA-damaging chemotherapy. This receptor was taken from a human donor with melanoma. Sequencing was performed on CD8+ T cells sorted from blood (inferred from file names), taken from a patient given nivolumab and ipilimumab in sequence.

The CDR3 sequence is CASTDGLNTGELFF. CDR3 in DNA: TGTGCCAGCACGGACGGACTGAACACCGGGGAGCTGTTTTTT. J is TRBJ2-2 and V is TRBV6-5, with D perhaps TRBD2 (5 bases). V lost 7 bases to trimming and J lost 1 base, with 10 bases between them. This CDR3 contains 14 residues. In germline, CDR1 is MNHEY, CDR2 SVGAGI.